The 29 T cell receptor beta chains below come from one sample, sequenced in a study of T cells in Graves' hyperthyroidism and ophthalmopathy (dated by TCRdb to between 2018 and 2020). Library preparation was by multiplex PCR. Sequencing took place on an Illumina HiSeq 2000. The TCR beta CDR3 regions were amplified from RNA transcripts. The first round of RT-PCR for the TCR CDR3 was performed with the HTBI primer set and the Qiagen OneStep RT-PCR kit. TCRdb handled the public reads itself, with Q25 trimming in fastp and clone calling in MiXCR, and kept productive beta chains. Entries are consolidated by CDR3 protein sequence, retaining the most common genes and DNA. The sample has hundreds of thousands of distinct CDR3 sequences on record, approximately 15% of them singletons. The ten top clones hold roughly an eighth of the sample. Sequencing used blood. The receptor source for this set is a woman between 18 and 29 years old with Graves' hyperthyroidism.

V usage is TRBV9 and J usage is TRBJ2-7; 9 bases are shared with TRBD2. This CDR3 has 16 amino acids. Germline V CDR1 and CDR2: SGDLS, YYNGEE. V lost 4 bases to trimming and J lost 1 base; unmatched junction nucleotides: 9. CDR3 sequence reads: CASSPSGETGSYEQYF. In nucleotides, the CDR3 is TGTGCCAGCAGCCCTAGCGGGGAAACGGGTTCCTACGAGCAGTACTTC.

In its sample, this clonotype was seen many times. This chain joins TRBV2 and TRBJ2-1, with 9 positions matching TRBD1. The CDR3 extends over 13 amino acids. CDR1 is SNHLY and CDR2 is FYNNEI in the germline V gene. V lost 11 bases to trimming and J lost 3 bases; unmatched junction nucleotides: 5. The CDR3 is CACTGGLYNEQFF. In DNA form, the CDR3 reads TGTGCCTGCACAGGGGGCCTCTACAATGAGCAGTTCTTC.

CDR3 nucleotides: TGTGCCAGCAGTGAAGAAAGGACAGGGGTTCGGAATCAGCCCCAGCATTTT. Residues: CASSEERTGVRNQPQHF. The chain recombines TRBV6-1 with TRBJ1-5, with TRBD1 identical over 9 bases. In germline, CDR1 is MNHNS, CDR2 SASEGT. V lost 1 base, J lost 4 bases, and 8 bases stayed unmatched. The CDR3 spans 17 residues.

The chain couples TRBV6-1 to TRBJ1-4; 12 nucleotides match TRBD1. This CDR3 has 15 residues. The J segment lost 8 bases and the V segment lost 6 bases, leaving 7 bases of the junction unmatched. Germline V CDR1 and CDR2: MNHNS, SASEGT. CDR3 in DNA: TGTGCCAGCAGCAATGCCGGGACAGGGGGCGAAAAACTGTTTTTT. Amino acid sequence: CASSNAGTGGEKLFF.

This clonotype was detected only a few times. The chain joins TRBV10-2 to TRBJ1-2, with TRBD1 matching over 12 bases. Germline values: CDR1 WSHSY, CDR2 SAAADI. This CDR3 spans 15 amino acids. The ends lost 2 bases at V and 7 bases at J; junction bases unmatched: 5. As DNA, the CDR3 is TGCGCCAGCAGTGAGAGGGGACAGGGGGCTCCTGGCTACACCTTC. It yields the protein CASSERGQGAPGYTF.

On this clonotype itself: This could be a read error, since a much larger clone is one nucleotide away. V gene TRBV11-3 combines with J gene TRBJ2-2; D may be TRBD2 (5 bases). CDR3 length: 12 amino acids. CDR1 and CDR2 from the germline V gene are SGHNT and YENEEA. The V end lost 5 bases, the J end lost 7 bases, and 8 bases lay between the germline ends. CDR3 sequence reads: CASSPGDGELFF. CDR3 sequence (DNA): TGTGCCAGCAGCCCCGGGGACGGGGAGCTGTTTTTT.

This chain uses TRBV7-9 with TRBJ2-5; 7 bases are shared with TRBD1. Germline assignment: CDR1 SEHNR and CDR2 FQNEAQ (reference sequence). This CDR3 spans 20 amino acids. V gave up 2 bases and J gave up 2 bases; unmatched junction bases: 20. This CDR3 is CASSLYVVEWGQQKQETQYF. DNA of the CDR3: TGTGCCAGCAGCTTATATGTTGTAGAGTGGGGACAGCAGAAACAAGAGACCCAGTACTTC.

At least ten counts were recorded for this clonotype. CDR3 DNA sequence: TGCAGTGCTAAAGCGGGAGAGGATCACGCACAGTATTTT. It is translated as CSAKAGEDHAQYF. The rearrangement uses TRBV20-1 and TRBJ2-3; 8 bases line up with TRBD2. J gave up 12 bases and V 4 bases, and 12 bases lay outside the gene matches. Germline V gives CDR1 DFQATT, CDR2 SNEGSKA (reference sequence). The CDR3 has 13 amino acids.

This clonotype occurred many times. This rearrangement joins TRBV7-3 to TRBJ1-1, with D uncertain. Germline V lookup: CDR1 SGHTA, CDR2 FQGTGA. Trimming stripped 5 bases from V and 4 bases from J, with 20 bases between. The CDR3 runs 16 residues. CDR3: CASSHPREPDGTEAFF. For the CDR3, the DNA is TGTGCCAGCAGCCATCCCCGGGAGCCAGATGGCACTGAAGCTTTCTTT.

Concerning this clonotype itself: At one of its ends the junction is not consistent with the germline gene, which may arise from a read error. The chain joins TRBV2 to TRBJ2-3; weak D call: TRBD1 (5 bases). The CDR3 spans 14 residues. Germline V gene lookup returns CDR1 SNHLY and CDR2 FYNNEI. The CDR3 sequence: CATSDVGQADTQYF. The CDR3 region has the DNA TGTGCCACCAGTGATGTGGGGCAGGCAGATACGCAGTATTTT.

This clonotype has at least ten counts. The chain employs TRBV11-2 and TRBJ1-1; D remains unclear. The CDR3 is 14 amino acids. Germline CDR1 SGHAT, CDR2 FQNNGV. Trimming removed 0 bases from V and 5 bases from J, with 10 bases in between. The CDR3 DNA follows: TGTGCCAGCAGCTTAGAGGTTTGGGGTACTGAAGCTTTCTTT. Amino acids: CASSLEVWGTEAFF.

Regarding this clonotype: Compared with germline, one end of the junction differs, possibly owing to a read error. The gene calls are TRBV19 and TRBJ1-1; weak D call: TRBD1 (5 bases). The CDR3 runs 12 residues. CDR1 is LNHDA and CDR2 is SQIVND in the germline V gene (reference sequence). The CDR3 loop is CASSWGSTEALF. The CDR3 nucleotides are TGTGCCAGTAGTTGGGGGAGCACTGAAGCTCTCTTT.

This clonotype was observed at least ten times. V and J are TRBV5-5 and TRBJ1-4; D remains unclear. Germline values: CDR1 SGHKS, CDR2 YYEKEE (reference sequence). This CDR3 spans 13 amino acids. V was cut by 0 bases and J by 7 bases, with 7 bases left in between. The CDR3 DNA reads TGTGCCAGCAGCTTGGCTGCAGGTGAAAAACTGTTTTTT. Protein sequence: CASSLAAGEKLFF.

V usage is TRBV20-1 and J usage is TRBJ2-1; 9 bases line up with TRBD2. V lost 6 bases to trimming and J lost 0 bases; unmatched junction nucleotides: 6. The CDR3 is made up of 15 amino acids. Looked up from germline, CDR1 is DFQATT and CDR2 is SNEGSKA (reference sequence). The CDR3 sequence is CSAKASGNSYNEQFF. CDR3 nucleotide sequence: TGCAGTGCCAAGGCTAGCGGGAACTCCTACAATGAGCAGTTCTTC.

This clonotype occurred many times. The chain combines TRBV6-1 with TRBJ1-2; possible D gene TRBD1, 5 bases. The CDR3 has 15 residues. Germline CDR1 and CDR2: MNHNS and SASEGT. V was pared by 5 bases and J by 4 bases, with 17 bases between. The CDR3 region has the DNA TGTGCCAGCAGTTACCCGACAGAAGGAGGCTATGGCTACACCTTC. It translates to CASSYPTEGGYGYTF.

This clonotype occurred many times. This chain links TRBV11-2 with TRBJ2-1, with 10 bases identical to TRBD1. The CDR3 consists of 13 residues. Per germline, CDR1 SGHAT and CDR2 FQNNGV. V dropped 5 bases and J dropped 10; count of bases not matched to a gene: 5. The CDR3 bases are TGTGCCAGCAGCCCGACAGGGGGCCGGGAGCAGTTCTTC. Translation: CASSPTGGREQFF.

Only a few counts were recorded for this clonotype. This chain uses TRBV7-2 with TRBJ1-4; D not certain. The CDR3 has 15 amino acids. Germline values: CDR1 SGHTA, CDR2 FQGNSA. Between the trimmed V and J ends, which lost 3 bases and 3 bases, there was a span of 11 bases. The CDR3 DNA follows: TGTGCCAGCAGCTTTTACCGGGTCTCTAATGAAAAACTGTTTTTT. This translates into CASSFYRVSNEKLFF. Combining the CDR3 with reference TRBV7-2 and TRBJ1-4 gives the whole variable domain GAGVSQSPSNKVTEKGKDVELRCDPISGHTALYWYRQSLGQGLEFLIYFQGNSAPDKSGLPSDRFSAERTGGSVSTLTIQRTQQEDSAVYLCASSFYRVSNEKLFFGSGTQLSVL.

This clonotype was observed at least ten times. The chain employs TRBV5-1 and TRBJ1-4; no clear D. Germline loops: CDR1 SGHRS, CDR2 YFSETQ. V lost 4 bases and J 5 bases, leaving 15 bases between the germline ends. The CDR3 covers 15 residues. The CDR3 region is CASSQQPGANEKLFF. The DNA of the CDR3 is TGCGCCAGCAGCCAGCAACCGGGTGCCAATGAAAAACTGTTTTTT. The full variable domain, rest sourced from reference TRBV5-1 and TRBJ1-4, is KAGVTQTPRYLIKTRGQQVTLSCSPISGHRSVSWYQQTPGQGLQFLFEYFSETQRNKGNFPGRFSGRQFSNSRSEMNVSTLELGDSALYLCASSQQPGANEKLFFGSGTQLSVL.

This clonotype was counted many times. The J gene is TRBJ2-7, the V gene TRBV4-3, with D possibly matching TRBD1 (5 bases). The CDR3 is made up of 14 amino acids. The V and J ends lost 0 bases and 2 bases respectively, with 8 bases between them. Germline-derived CDR1 and CDR2 are LGHNA and YSLEER. CDR3 sequence (DNA): TGCGCCAGCAGCCAAGACGCAGGGACCTACGAGCAGTACTTC. Translating gives CASSQDAGTYEQYF.

This clonotype was seen many times. The V call is TRBV2, the J call TRBJ2-2, with TRBD1 identical over 7 bases. Germline V gives CDR1 SNHLY, CDR2 FYNNEI. This CDR3 region has 13 residues. V lost 8 bases and J lost 3; bases outside the gene matches: 3. CDR3 sequence: CASGTGDTGELFF. CDR3 sequence (DNA): TGTGCCAGCGGTACAGGGGACACCGGGGAGCTGTTTTTT.

This clonotype showed up many times. The CDR3 loop is CASSRTRDEQYF. The CDR3 coding sequence is TGTGCCAGCAGCCGAACTCGGGACGAGCAGTACTTC. The gene calls are TRBV12-3 or TRBV12-4 and TRBJ2-7, with D uncertain. The CDR3 is 12 residues long. The V and J ends lost 6 bases and 5 bases respectively, with 11 bases between them.

This clonotype was counted a few times. This may stem from a read error, because a much larger clone lies one nucleotide away. No conserved phenylalanine or tryptophan ends this CDR3, so it is likely a read error. CDR3 amino acids: CASSELTGLNTEAFL. CDR3 DNA sequence: TGTGCCAGCAGTGAATTGACAGGGTTGAACACTGAAGCTTTCCTT. The chain has TRBV6-1 and TRBJ1-1; TRBD1 matches 7 bases. Germline assignment: CDR1 MNHNS and CDR2 SASEGT. V lost 2 bases to trimming and J lost 0 bases; unmatched junction nucleotides: 3. The CDR3 sequence is 15 residues long.

This clonotype showed up many times. The V and J genes are TRBV28 and TRBJ1-1; D ambiguous. CDR3 length: 13 amino acids. Germline values: CDR1 MDHEN, CDR2 SYDVKM. The V end lost 5 bases, the J end lost 10 bases, and 17 bases lay between the germline ends. The CDR3 DNA is TGTGCCAGCAGTATCTTCCCGCCCCTGGGAGCTTTCTTT. This encodes CASSIFPPLGAFF.

This clonotype was observed at least ten times. This chain uses TRBV5-1 with TRBJ1-5; the D is unclear. V was cut by 0 bases and J by 3 bases, with 7 bases left in between. CDR1 and CDR2 from the germline V gene are SGHRS and YFSETQ. The CDR3 totals 14 residues. CDR3 nucleotides: TGCGCCAGCAGCTTGGAGGGAAACAATCAGCCCCAGCATTTT. Its protein product is CASSLEGNNQPQHF.

The rearrangement uses TRBV19 and TRBJ2-2; the match to TRBD2 covers 7 bases. Per the germline V gene, CDR1 is LNHDA and CDR2 is SQIVND (reference sequence). V lost 10 bases and J lost 6; bases outside the gene matches: 14. The CDR3 runs 15 residues. CDR3 DNA sequence: TGTGCCACCCAGACTAGCTGGTTTCCCGCCGGGGAGCTGTTTTTT. This sequence encodes CATQTSWFPAGELFF.

In this sample, this clonotype turned up a few times. This chain joins TRBV28 and TRBJ2-5; D may be TRBD1 (5 bases). Trimming took 7 bases from V and 0 from J, leaving 9 bases between them. This CDR3 contains 13 residues. The germline V gene encodes CDR1 MDHEN and CDR2 SYDVKM. The CDR3 coding sequence is TGTGCCAGCAAGGGGCAGAACCAAGAGACCCAGTACTTC. Encoded protein: CASKGQNQETQYF. Variable domain in full (rest from reference TRBV28 and TRBJ2-5): DVKVTQSSRYLVKRTGEKVFLECVQDMDHENMFWYRQDPGLGLRLIYFSYDVKMKEKGDIPEGYSVSREKKERFSLILESASTNQTSMYLCASKGQNQETQYFGPGTRLLVL.

This clonotype was counted ten times or more. The chain carries TRBV2 and TRBJ2-1; 12 nucleotides align to TRBD2. Germline V gene sequence: CDR1 SNHLY, CDR2 FYNNEI. V lost 10 bases, J lost 8 bases, and 6 bases stayed unmatched. The CDR3 is 13 residues long. The CDR3 sequence: CATSGGAEDEQFF. In DNA form, the CDR3 reads TGTGCCACTAGCGGGGGGGCCGAAGATGAGCAGTTCTTC.

In this sample, this clonotype turned up a few times. V is TRBV5-1 and J is TRBJ1-6, with D perhaps matching TRBD1 (6 bases). V gave up 0 bases and J gave up 7 bases, with 14 bases separating them. CDR1 and CDR2 from the germline V gene are SGHRS and YFSETQ. This CDR3 has 16 residues. The CDR3 DNA is TGCGCCAGCAGCTTGGGGATACAGGGTAGAAATTCACCCCTCCACTTT. Translated, it gives CASSLGIQGRNSPLHF.

This clonotype came up many times. This chain uses TRBV20-1 with TRBJ1-1; TRBD1 matches 10 bases. CDR3 length: 15 residues. The germline V gene encodes CDR1 DFQATT and CDR2 SNEGSKA (reference sequence). V was clipped by 5 bases and J by 2 bases; unmatched bases: 8. The CDR3 region is CSAFRGTGVNTEAFF. The CDR3, as DNA: TGCAGTGCTTTTCGCGGGACAGGGGTTAACACTGAAGCTTTCTTT.